This T cell receptor beta chain was sequenced for a study of blood T cell repertoires in COVID-19 (dated by TCRdb to 2018 to 2021). Some background on the complete study: Samples covering the acute and convalescent phases of COVID-19 were provided by collaborators in the United States, Italy and Spain. The prospective study material was composed of cDNA or gDNA derived from T cells, B-cell-depleted T cells, or PBMCs. Where available, HLA class I and class II types were taken from metadata supplied by the sample provider and were not determined by assay-based typing. The repertoires were made available in a free public database intended to serve as a resource for research on the immune response to SARS-CoV-2. Samples were obtained from the ongoing ImmuneRACE study (first 160 participants) and from 1,200 or so subjects provided by 6 global collaborators. A de-identified subject ID, COVID-19 status, age in years and sex were almost always included in the sample metadata. The dataset comprised deeply sampled blood TCRbeta repertoires from subjects exposed to, actively infected with, or recovered from COVID-19.

TCRbeta CDR3 regions were amplified from genomic DNA using the immunoSEQ Assay, a bias-controlled multiplex PCR. Regarding the original processing steps: Within the assay, amplification of reference gene primers was used to estimate how many nucleated cells each sample contained. To quantify the absolute abundance of each unique TCRbeta CDR3 rearrangement, sequence reads were collapsed and filtered. Productive Simpson clonality was computed per sample as the square root of Simpson's diversity index over productive rearrangements. In TCRdb, the immuneACCESS table is reduced to in-frame sequences with V and J assigned. These tables do not hold every clone; where another copy was compared, an unresolved V gene accounts for under half, and the others remain unexplained. V and J calls and clone size are given by that table; D and trimming were obtained from the DNA. Recorded for this sample are more than 250,000 clones; about 90% of them occurred a single time. Jointly, the top ten make up over 4% of the sample.

The study at large found these results: How much clinical and demographic metadata was included differed by source and by participant, and the metadata was provided uncurated.

Enrolling through a virtual design, the prospective study's participants ranged in age from roughly 18 to 89 years and lived across approximately 25 United States geographic areas. To assign participants to cohorts, the prospective study relied on clinical history that participants themselves reported in a screening survey and a study questionnaire. For ImmuneRACE Cohort 3, a participant was defined as recovered based on two consecutive negative NP/OP PCR tests, clearance by a healthcare professional, or resolution of symptoms. Mobile phlebotomists in the prospective study collected whole blood, serum and a nasopharyngeal or oropharyngeal swab from every participant. Prospective study participants could optionally give additional blood draws and questionnaires over an approximately two-month period. Prospective study blood samples were shipped either frozen or at room temperature before DNA extraction.

A word on this clone: Its antigen remains undetermined. No much larger clone exists at a distance of one base, and base qualities are not known.

V is shortened by 0 bases, J by 8 bases, and the region joining them spans 7 bases. Measured from the cysteine to the phenylalanine, the CDR3 is 12 residues long. Just the 36-base CDR3 DNA is kept, in frame starting at base 1. According to the germline V gene, CDR1 reads LGHNA and CDR2 reads YNFKEQ. This TCR derives from a woman under 40 who had recovered from COVID-19. The V and J genes are TRBV4-2 and TRBJ1-2; confidence is insufficient to name the D gene. Sample: PBMCs or T cells enriched from blood (not recorded which). The CDR3 has the sequence CASSQDRLGYTF. The DNA sequence is TGTGCCAGCAGCCAAGATCGGTTGGGCTACACCTTC.